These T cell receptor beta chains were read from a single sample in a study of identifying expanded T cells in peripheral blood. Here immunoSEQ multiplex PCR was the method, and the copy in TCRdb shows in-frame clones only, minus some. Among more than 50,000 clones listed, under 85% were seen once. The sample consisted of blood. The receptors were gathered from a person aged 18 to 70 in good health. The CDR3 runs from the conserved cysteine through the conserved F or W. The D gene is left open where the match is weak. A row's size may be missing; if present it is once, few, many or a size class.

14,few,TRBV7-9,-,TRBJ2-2,TGTGCCAGCAGAAAACAGGGCTCACCCGGGGAGCTGTTTTTT,CASRKQGSPGELFF
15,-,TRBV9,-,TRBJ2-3,TGTGCCAGCAGCCCCCAGACAGGTAGCACAGATACGCAGTATTTT,CASSPQTGSTDTQYF
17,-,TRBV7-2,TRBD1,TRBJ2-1,TGTGCCAGCAGCCGGGACAGGGGGCTGGTATCCTACAATGAGCAGTTCTTC,CASSRDRGLVSYNEQFF
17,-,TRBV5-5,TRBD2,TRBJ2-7,TGTGCCAGCAGCTTGGAAGATAGGACTAGCGGGATTTACGAGCAGTACTTC,CASSLEDRTSGIYEQYF
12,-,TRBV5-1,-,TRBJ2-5,TGCGCCAGCAGCTGGGGACAAGAGACCCAGTACTTC,CASSWGQETQYF
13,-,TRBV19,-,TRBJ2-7,TGTGCCAGTAGTAGTGCTGGATCCTACGAGCAGTACTTC,CASSSAGSYEQYF
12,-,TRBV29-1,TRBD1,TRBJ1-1,TGCAGCGTTGTTACAGGGGTGGCTGAAGCTTTCTTT,CSVVTGVAEAFF
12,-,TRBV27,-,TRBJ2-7,TGTGCCAGCAGTTCCCAAAACTACGAGCAGTACTTC,CASSSQNYEQYF
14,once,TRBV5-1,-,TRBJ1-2,TGCGCCAGCAGCCCCATAGACAGAGACTATGGCTACACCTTC,CASSPIDRDYGYTF
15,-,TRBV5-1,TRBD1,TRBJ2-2,TGCGCCAGCAGCCTGAAAGACAGGGGCACCGGGGAGCTGTTTTTT,CASSLKDRGTGELFF
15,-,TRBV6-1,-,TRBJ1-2,TGTGCCAGCAGCCGTAGTCGGACGGACCTTTATGGCTACACCTTC,CASSRSRTDLYGYTF
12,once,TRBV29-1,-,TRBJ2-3,TGCAGCGTCTCACAGGGCACAGATACGCAGTATTTT,CSVSQGTDTQYF
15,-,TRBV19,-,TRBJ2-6,TGTGCCAGTAGTGCAAGGGGGTCTGGGGCCAACGTCCTGACTTTC,CASSARGSGANVLTF
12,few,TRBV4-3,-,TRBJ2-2,TGCGCCAGCAGCCGCGGAACCGGGGAGCTGTTTTTT,CASSRGTGELFF
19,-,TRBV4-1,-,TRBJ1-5,TGCGCCAGCAGCCAAGCCCCGGTAGAAAATATTTATAGCAATCAGCCCCAGCATTTT,CASSQAPVENIYSNQPQHF
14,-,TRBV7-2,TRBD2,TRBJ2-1,TGTGCCAGCAGCTCTGCGGGAGGGATAGATGAGCAGTTCTTC,CASSSAGGIDEQFF
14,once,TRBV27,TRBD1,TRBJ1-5,TGTGCCGACGGGAACCAACAGGGGGACGGGCCCCAGCATTTT,CADGNQQGDGPQHF
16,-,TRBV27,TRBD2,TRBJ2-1,TGTGCCAGCAGTATCAAGACTAGCGGGGGATGGAATGAGCAGTTCTTC,CASSIKTSGGWNEQFF
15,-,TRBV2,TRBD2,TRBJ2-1,TGTGCCAGCAGTGATAGTGCGGGGGCCTACAATGAGCAGTTCTTC,CASSDSAGAYNEQFF
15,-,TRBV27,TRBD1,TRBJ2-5,TGTGCCAGCAGAAGCCACCAGACAGGGAAAGAGACCCAGTACTTC,CASRSHQTGKETQYF
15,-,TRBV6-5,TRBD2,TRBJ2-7,TGTGCCAGCAGTTACGTGGGACTAGCGGGAGCCGAGCAGTACTTC,CASSYVGLAGAEQYF
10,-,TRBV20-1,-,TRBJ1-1,TGCAGTGCAGGGGCCATCGAAGCTTTCTTT,CSAGAIEAFF
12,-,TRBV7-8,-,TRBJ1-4,TGTGCCAGCAGCTTAGTGAACGAAAAACTGTTTTTT,CASSLVNEKLFF
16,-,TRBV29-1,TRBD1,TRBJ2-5,TGCAGCGTTACCCGAGGAGGGACAGGGGGAAGGGAGACCCAGTACTTC,CSVTRGGTGGRETQYF
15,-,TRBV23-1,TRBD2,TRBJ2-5,TGCGCCAGCAGTCAGGGGAGGGGATCGCAAGGGACCCAGTACTTC,CASSQGRGSQGTQYF
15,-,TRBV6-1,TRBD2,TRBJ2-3,TGTGCCAGCAGTTCGACTAGCGGGGCTCGGGATACGCAGTATTTT,CASSSTSGARDTQYF
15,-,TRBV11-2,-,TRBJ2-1,TGTGCCAGCAGCCTAGACCACAGCTCCTACAATGAGCAGTTCTTC,CASSLDHSSYNEQFF
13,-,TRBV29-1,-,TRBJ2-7,TGCAGCGTTATGGATCCCCGGTCCTACGAGCAGTACTTC,CSVMDPRSYEQYF
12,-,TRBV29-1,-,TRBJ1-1,TGCAGCGTTGGGTCGGGGAACACTGAAGCTTTCTTT,CSVGSGNTEAFF
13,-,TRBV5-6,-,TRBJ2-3,TGTGCCAGCAGCCTTGTGGGGGCAGATACGCAGTATTTT,CASSLVGADTQYF
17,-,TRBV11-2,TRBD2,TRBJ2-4,TGTGCCAGCAGCTTAGACCCGGGGGGGGAAGCCAAAAACATTCAGTACTTC,CASSLDPGGEAKNIQYF
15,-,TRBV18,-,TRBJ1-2,TGTGCCAGCTCACCTCAGACTGACTCTAACTATGGCTACACCTTC,CASSPQTDSNYGYTF
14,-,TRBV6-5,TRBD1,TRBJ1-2,TGTGCCAGCACTCCGAGACAGGGGAGGGGTGGCTACACCTTC,CASTPRQGRGGYTF
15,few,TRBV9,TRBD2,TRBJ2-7,TGTGCCAGCACCCTTGGGGAGGGATACTCCTACGAGCAGTACTTC,CASTLGEGYSYEQYF
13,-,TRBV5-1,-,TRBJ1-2,TGCGCCAGCAGCTTGGACGGATTATATGGCTACACCTTC,CASSLDGLYGYTF